The sequence of this T cell receptor beta chain was determined in a study of identical twins. General observations from the study: Within monozygotic twins, out-of-frame TCR alpha sharing was underestimated by the models. Cord blood's abundant beta clonotypes had fewer insertions, unlike memory repertoires. Twin-shared out-of-frame alpha sequences were enriched for low generation probability.

TCRdb reprocessed the 5' RACE reads with MiXCR, giving one entry per CDR3 protein. The data contain about 690,000 distinct CDR3 sequences, around 5.7% of them singletons. As concerns this clonotype: The antigen is undetermined.

The sequenced sample consisted of naive T cells sorted from blood. This receptor was obtained from a man aged 18 to 35 in good health.

The CDR3 DNA sequence: TGTGCCATCAGTGAGGTCTTGCGAGAGACCCAGTACTTC. This encodes CAISEVLRETQYF. The chain employs TRBV10-3 and TRBJ2-5, with D uncertain. Germline V CDR1 and CDR2: ENHRY, SYGVKD. CDR3 length equals 13 residues. Trimming removed 2 bases at V and 4 bases at J, with 8 bases between.